Listed below are T cell receptor beta chains from one sample, sequenced in a study of blood T cell repertoires in COVID-19. The assay was immunoSEQ multiplex PCR, and TCRdb's table has in-frame clones only and misses some. The sample lists over 65,000 clones, about 81% occurring once. Material: peripheral blood. Receptors were obtained from a human donor in a cohort sampled during active COVID-19. The CDR3 runs from the conserved cysteine through the conserved F or W. D genes are given only for firm matches. The size entry is marked missing in some rows and otherwise reads once, few, many or a size class.

V gene	J gene	CDR3 length	D gene	clone size	CDR3 DNA	CDR3 protein
TRBV24-1	TRBJ2-3	17	.	.	TGTGCCACCAGTGAAGGTGGACAGAGCCTAAACACAGATACGCAGTATTTT	CATSEGGQSLNTDTQYF
TRBV4-3	TRBJ2-6	15	TRBD2	.	TGCGCCAGCAGCCAGGGAGGGTCTGGGGCCAACGTCCTGACTTTC	CASSQGGSGANVLTF
TRBV6-1	TRBJ1-4	16	TRBD1	.	TGTGCCAGCAGCGAATGGGGACAGGGGGCAAGAGAAAAACTGTTTTTT	CASSEWGQGAREKLFF
TRBV5-4	TRBJ1-2	14	.	.	TGTGCCAGCAGCTACAGGGATCCAAACTATGGCTACACCTTC	CASSYRDPNYGYTF
TRBV28	TRBJ1-4	14	.	.	TGTGCCAGCAGTCAACAGGGCAGGGATGAAAAACTGTTTTTT	CASSQQGRDEKLFF
TRBV5-4	TRBJ2-1	13	.	once	TGTGCCAGCAGCTACCGGACTAACAATGAGCAGTTCTTC	CASSYRTNNEQFF
TRBV14	TRBJ1-3	17	TRBD1	.	TGTGCCAGCAGCCAAGAACAGGGGGTCCGGTCTGGAAACACCATATATTTT	CASSQEQGVRSGNTIYF
TRBV15	TRBJ2-7	14	.	.	TGTGCCACCAGCAGTACGCCTCTAGCCTACGAGCAGTACTTC	CATSSTPLAYEQYF
TRBV28	TRBJ1-1	12	.	.	TGTGCCAGCACCCCCCCTTCCCCTGAAGCTTTCTTT	CASTPPSPEAFF
TRBV14	TRBJ1-2	15	TRBD1	.	TGTGCCAGCAGACCCACCGGGACAGGGCTCCATGGCTACACCTTC	CASRPTGTGLHGYTF
TRBV7-9	TRBJ1-5	14	TRBD1	.	TGTGCCAGCAGTTCCGGACAGGGGAATGAGCCCCAGCATTTT	CASSSGQGNEPQHF
TRBV27	TRBJ1-1	14	TRBD1	.	TGTGCCAGCAGTCCCGGACAGGGCACCACTGAAGCTTTCTTT	CASSPGQGTTEAFF
TRBV28	TRBJ2-5	17	TRBD1	.	TGTGCCAGCAGTTTAGGTTTCGGGTTAACAGGGGAAGAGACCCAGTACTTC	CASSLGFGLTGEETQYF
TRBV6-1	TRBJ1-1	14	.	few	TGTGCCAGCAGTGAGGTTTGGGCCACCACTGAAGCTTTCTTT	CASSEVWATTEAFF
TRBV28	TRBJ2-1	19	TRBD2	few	TGTGCCAGCAGTCCTATACACTTACCTAGCGGGAGGGCGGGCGATGAGCAGTTCTTC	CASSPIHLPSGRAGDEQFF
TRBV28	TRBJ2-7	15	.	once	TGTGCCAGCAGTTTATGGGACTCTCCGGCCGTAGAGCAGTACTTC	CASSLWDSPAVEQYF
TRBV5-1	TRBJ2-3	14	TRBD2	.	TGCGCCAGCAGCTTTAGCGGGACCACAGATACGCAGTATTTT	CASSFSGTTDTQYF
TRBV7-9	TRBJ2-3	14	TRBD2	.	TGTGCCAGCAGCCTAAGTGGGGGGGCAGATACGCAGTATTTT	CASSLSGGADTQYF
TRBV6-6	TRBJ2-7	13	TRBD1	.	TGTGCCAGCGGACAGGGGCGACCTTACGAGCAGTACTTC	CASGQGRPYEQYF
TRBV11-2	TRBJ2-5	19	.	.	TGTGCCAGCAGCCCCGGAGGGCAGGGAAGCAGGAACAGGCAAGAGACCCAGTACTTC	CASSPGGQGSRNRQETQYF
TRBV6-5	TRBJ2-6	14	.	few	TGTGCCATACAGGATCCCTCTGGGGCCAACGTCCTGACTTTC	CAIQDPSGANVLTF
TRBV4-3	TRBJ2-2	17	TRBD2	.	TGCGCCAGCAGCCAAGACGGGGTACTAGCGCTCACCGGGGAGCTGTTTTTT	CASSQDGVLALTGELFF
TRBV15	TRBJ2-1	16	TRBD2	.	TGTGCCACCAGCAGACCGGGACTAGCGGGGTCCAATGAGCAGTTCTTC	CATSRPGLAGSNEQFF
TRBV28	TRBJ1-1	13	.	few	TGTGCCAGCAGTCCCCCCATGAACACTGAAGCTTTCTTT	CASSPPMNTEAFF
TRBV5-1	TRBJ2-6	17	TRBD1	.	TGCGCCAGCGCAGGGGACAGGGGATCGACTGGGGCCAACGTCCTGACTTTC	CASAGDRGSTGANVLTF
TRBV14	TRBJ2-1	17	TRBD2	.	TGTGCCAGCAGCCAATCTTTAGGGCGGGAGGGCCCCAATGAGCAGTTCTTC	CASSQSLGREGPNEQFF
TRBV10-2	TRBJ2-3	14	.	.	TGCGCCAGCACCGCTGAGAGACGGGGGGATACGCAGTATTTT	CASTAERRGDTQYF
TRBV5-6	TRBJ1-6	15	TRBD1	.	TGTGCCAGCAGCCTAGGGACAGGGGCGGATTCACCCCTCCACTTT	CASSLGTGADSPLHF
TRBV2	TRBJ2-3	17	TRBD2	.	TGTGCCAGCAGTGAAGCAGGAGGGGCGGGGGTCACAGATACGCAGTATTTT	CASSEAGGAGVTDTQYF
TRBV30	TRBJ2-7	15	TRBD1	many	TGTGCCTGGAGTCACCCTTCGGACAGGGCTGGCGAGCAGTACTTC	CAWSHPSDRAGEQYF
TRBV7-9	TRBJ2-7	14	.	.	TGTGCCAGCAGCCGTCGGGACACAATAAGCGAGCAGTACTTC	CASSRRDTISEQYF
TRBV24-1	TRBJ2-1	15	TRBD1	.	TGTGCCACCAGTGATTGGGACAGCTCCTACAATGAGCAGTTCTTC	CATSDWDSSYNEQFF
TRBV7-9	TRBJ1-1	14	.	.	TGTGCCAGCAGCTCAGACCCTGACAGCACTGAAGCTTTCTTT	CASSSDPDSTEAFF
TRBV12-3/TRBV12-4	TRBJ2-3	13	.	.	TGTGCCAGCAGTAGACTAGTGGGAGATACGCAGTATTTT	CASSRLVGDTQYF
TRBV7-3	TRBJ1-2	16	.	.	TGTGCCAGCAGCTTAACGGGTGGGCAGGGGCTCCGTGGCTACACCTTC	CASSLTGGQGLRGYTF
TRBV29-1	TRBJ2-7	13	.	.	TGCAGCGCCCGGGACTCCGAATCCTACGAGCAGTACTTC	CSARDSESYEQYF
TRBV27	TRBJ1-3	15	.	few	TGTGCCAGCAGTTTACGAGGGAGCTCGGGAAACACCATATATTTT	CASSLRGSSGNTIYF
TRBV18	TRBJ2-3	14	.	.	TGTGCCAGCTCACCCTCCCTTAGCACAGATACGCAGTATTTT	CASSPSLSTDTQYF
TRBV27	TRBJ2-1	17	TRBD2	.	TGTGCCAGCAGTTTCTTGGGCAGCGGGGGGCCGTACAATGAGCAGTTCTTC	CASSFLGSGGPYNEQFF
TRBV28	TRBJ2-5	18	TRBD2	.	TGTGCCAGCAGTTTAACCGCCTTAGCGGGAGGGCCGGGAGAGACCCAGTACTTC	CASSLTALAGGPGETQYF
TRBV7-9	TRBJ1-2	11	.	.	TGTGCCAGCAGCCCGGAGGCGGGCTACACCTTC	CASSPEAGYTF